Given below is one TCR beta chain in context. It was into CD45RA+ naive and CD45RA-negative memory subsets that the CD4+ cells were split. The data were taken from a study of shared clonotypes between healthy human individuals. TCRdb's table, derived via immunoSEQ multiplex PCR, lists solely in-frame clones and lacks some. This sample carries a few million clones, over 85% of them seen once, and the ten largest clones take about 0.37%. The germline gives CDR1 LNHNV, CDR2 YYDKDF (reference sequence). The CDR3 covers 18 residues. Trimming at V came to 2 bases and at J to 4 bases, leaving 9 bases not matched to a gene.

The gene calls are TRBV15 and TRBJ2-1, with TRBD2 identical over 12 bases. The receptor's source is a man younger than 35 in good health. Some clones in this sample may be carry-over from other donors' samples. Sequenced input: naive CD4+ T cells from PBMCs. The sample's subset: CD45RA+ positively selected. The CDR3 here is CATSRRTSGKLAYNEQFF. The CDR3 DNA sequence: TGTGCCACCAGCAGAAGGACTAGCGGGAAGTTAGCGTACAATGAGCAGTTCTTC.